These T cell receptor beta chains were read from a single sample in a study of blood T cell repertoires in COVID-19. Profiling relied on immunoSEQ multiplex PCR, and the TCRdb table lists in-frame clones only, not all of them. The profile shows approximately 100,000 clones, 85% of them singletons. Sequencing was performed on peripheral blood. These TCRs come from a woman between 65 and 79 years old with active or convalescent COVID-19. Each CDR3 is given without its conserved first and last residue.

V,length,J,CDR3
TRBV10-1,13,TRBJ2-3,ARGVTRERSDTQY
TRBV28,12,TRBJ1-2,ASRNTGGGDGYT
TRBV28,13,TRBJ1-5,ASRPGDNSNQPQH
TRBV6-6,14,TRBJ2-2,ASNGLAGANTGELF
TRBV7-2,13,TRBJ2-5,ASSSFSGGEETQY
TRBV29-1,11,TRBJ2-3,SVERGGADTQY
TRBV5-1,13,TRBJ1-1,ASSPDRGGGTEAF
TRBV4-3,15,TRBJ1-3,ASSQGSGTGWGNTIY
TRBV7-8,13,TRBJ2-3,ASTPSSGATDTQY
TRBV3-1/TRBV3-2,12,TRBJ1-5,ASSQGQGGQPQH
TRBV5-4,13,TRBJ2-5,ASSLRSGGAETQY
TRBV5-6,13,TRBJ2-1,ASSRNRGPYNEQF
TRBV27,12,TRBJ2-2,ASSPIPGAGELF
TRBV5-6,14,TRBJ1-2,ASSYGTGGGNYGYT
TRBV28,11,TRBJ1-2,ASSSQGAYGYT
TRBV4-2,13,TRBJ1-5,ASSQKQGNNQPQH
TRBV14,12,TRBJ1-6,ASSLDRAGSPLH
TRBV7-9,12,TRBJ1-1,ASSSRTGNGEAF
TRBV30,11,TRBJ2-7,AWGQGPSYEQY
TRBV7-8,11,TRBJ2-5,ASSLTGLETQY
TRBV30,12,TRBJ1-4,AWDRGISNEKLF
TRBV2,15,TRBJ2-7,ASSASGLAGLSYEQY
TRBV19,11,TRBJ1-5,ASTTGEGQPQH
TRBV7-8,13,TRBJ1-4,ASSPVGGRFEKLF
TRBV19,12,TRBJ1-1,ASSPQTGVGEAF
TRBV7-8,14,TRBJ2-7,ASSLGEGPGTYEQY
TRBV28,11,TRBJ2-7,ASSTETGNEQY
TRBV24-1,12,TRBJ2-1,ATSARSSYNEQF
TRBV18,11,TRBJ1-1,ASSFGQNTEAF
TRBV15,13,TRBJ2-3,ATSRDARATDTQY
TRBV5-1,13,TRBJ2-7,ASSQGQGASYEQY
TRBV24-1,11,TRBJ2-1,AAGRLDGNEQF
TRBV24-1,11,TRBJ2-3,ATSTSGTDTQY
TRBV29-1,9,TRBJ1-2,SVTVNYGYT
TRBV5-4,12,TRBJ1-2,ASSLPDRYYGYT
TRBV5-4,16,TRBJ1-2,ASSLASKGSSSNYGYT
TRBV5-6,12,TRBJ1-2,ASSLRDRGTGYT
TRBV30,11,TRBJ1-5,AWSTGPNQPQH
TRBV9,12,TRBJ1-2,ASSAKTRGYGYT
TRBV30,11,TRBJ2-1,AWSPGGYNEQF
TRBV28,16,TRBJ2-5,ASSQIGQTGILQETQY
TRBV4-2,13,TRBJ2-3,ASSQASGGGDTQY
TRBV6-5,12,TRBJ2-1,ASSPGTVRNEQF
TRBV28,14,TRBJ1-6,ASSRGTGDNNSPLH
TRBV5-1,13,TRBJ2-2,ASSTSGGTSGELF
TRBV18,14,TRBJ2-5,ASSLDSFGGEETQY
TRBV2,13,TRBJ2-1,ASKPQRERYNEQF
TRBV28,13,TRBJ1-4,ASRGGGAANEKLF
TRBV30,13,TRBJ2-7,AWSADRGSSLEQY
TRBV11-2,12,TRBJ2-1,ASSVMSSYNEQF
TRBV7-9,14,TRBJ2-3,ASSLGLAASTDTQY
TRBV7-2,12,TRBJ2-7,ASSPGLAVPEQY
TRBV5-4,10,TRBJ1-4,ASSSTGLKLF